This T cell receptor (beta chain) was sequenced in a study of cytomegalovirus exposure and HLA in healthy donors. Whole-study results and caveats: According to an earlier analysis, most TCR beta V segments yielded productive rearrangements about 90% or about 30% of the time. The authors later linked a missense DCLRE1C variant to TCR beta V- and J-gene trimming.

A remark on this clone: Its target is not known.

Amplification used 60 Vbeta primers and 13 Jbeta primers. Sequencing was performed with immunoSEQ multiplex PCR; in TCRdb, only in-frame clones are kept and a portion is missing. The sample has more than 120,000 clones, around 86% seen once. The sequence was collected from a woman aged 25 to 45 in good health and CMV-seronegative. The source material was PBMCs.

The DNA for the CDR3 is TGTGCCAGTAGTTCAGACAGGGGGAGACAGCCCCAGCATTTT. Protein: CASSSDRGRQPQHF. The chain joins TRBV19 to TRBJ1-5, with TRBD1 matching 9 bases. Germline V gene data show CDR1 as LNHDA and CDR2 as SQIVND (reference sequence). Losses at the gene ends were 5 bases for V and 7 bases for J; bases not matched to a gene: 6. CDR3 length equals 14 residues.